This T cell receptor beta chain appears in the sequencing data of a study of blood T cells in healthy people across ages. Trimming shortened V by 0 bases and J by 7 bases, and 12 bases separated the two germline ends. CDR1 and CDR2 (germline): LGHNA, YSLEER. This CDR3 spans 15 amino acids. Alongside a J-beta primer mix, a sample-barcoded 5' primer served in a second PCR lasting roughly 6 to 12 cycles. In TCRdb, the 5' RACE reads were re-called with MiXCR into one record per CDR3 protein. Of hundreds of thousands of distinct CDR3 sequences in the sample, approximately 60% were seen once. Sequenced input: blood. This TCR was recovered from a man in his forties or fifties in good health. The V call is TRBV4-3, the J call TRBJ2-2; D may be TRBD1 (5 bases). The CDR3 DNA sequence: TGCGCCAGCAGCCAAGAAATCCAGGGCATCGGGGAGCTGTTTTTT. It encodes CASSQEIQGIGELFF.